This T cell receptor beta chain was profiled in a study of T cells in Graves' hyperthyroidism and ophthalmopathy. Clinical symptoms, serum thyroxine, TRAb, thyroid ultrasound and orbital computed tomography established diagnosis. Amplification of TCR beta CDR3 regions used RNA as the template. First-round RT-PCR with HTBI primers amplified the TCR CDR3 region. TCRdb passed the multiplex PCR reads through MiXCR, listing each CDR3 protein once. Counted here are around 690,000 distinct CDR3 sequences, around 15% occurring once; the ten biggest clones make up 15% to 18%. Germline CDR1 and CDR2: SQVTM and ANQGSEA. V was clipped by 2 bases and J by 6 bases; unmatched bases: 6. This CDR3 spans 14 amino acids. General observations from the study: Most expanded thyroid clonotypes above 0.001 recurred in blood.

About this clonotype: The antigen is unknown.

The material sequenced was blood. This TCR derives from a middle-aged man with Graves' hyperthyroidism. The chain is built from TRBV29-1 and TRBJ2-3, with 9 bases identical to TRBD2. The CDR3 spells CSVEPGLAVDTQYF. CDR3 bases: TGCAGCGTTGAACCGGGACTAGCAGTTGATACGCAGTATTTT.